This TCR beta chain was obtained from a study of Graves' ophthalmopathy and Graves' hyperthyroidism. Study results and limitations: Ophthalmopathy progression cases were predicted by the model with 60% to 71% sensitivity and about 72% specificity. Blood samples also showed most expanded thyroid clonotypes exceeding 0.001 frequency.

RNA transcripts provided the template for amplifying TCR beta CDR3 regions. Second-round multiplex PCR followed a first-round RT-PCR using HTBI primers. TCRdb redid the calling of the multiplex PCR reads with MiXCR, one entry per CDR3 protein. Here the sample spans 600,000 to 700,000 distinct CDR3 sequences, roughly 39% being singletons. Concerning this clonotype itself: Its antigen is unidentified.

The clonotype originates from an adult man with Graves' ophthalmopathy. The specimen sequenced was peripheral blood.

CDR3 bases: TGTGCCACCAGGGGCCACTTGGACACCGGGGAGCTGTTTTTT. Its translation: CATRGHLDTGELFF. V usage is TRBV24-1 and J usage is TRBJ2-2; D call uncertain. Germline lookup yields CDR1 KGHDR and CDR2 SFDVKD. The germline V and J ends were trimmed by 7 bases and 3 bases, with 11 bases remaining between them. The CDR3 totals 14 residues.